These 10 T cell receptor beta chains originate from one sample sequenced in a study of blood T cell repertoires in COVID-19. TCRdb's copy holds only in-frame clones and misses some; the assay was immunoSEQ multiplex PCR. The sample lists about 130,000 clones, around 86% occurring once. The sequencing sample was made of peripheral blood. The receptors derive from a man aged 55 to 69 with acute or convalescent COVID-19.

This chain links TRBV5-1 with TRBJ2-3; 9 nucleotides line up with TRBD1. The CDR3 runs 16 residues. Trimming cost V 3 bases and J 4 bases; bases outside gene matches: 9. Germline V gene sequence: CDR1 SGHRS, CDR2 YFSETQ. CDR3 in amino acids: CASSSLQGAHADTQYF. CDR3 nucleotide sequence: TGCGCCAGCAGCTCCTTACAGGGGGCGCATGCAGATACGCAGTATTTT.

CDR3 coding DNA: TGTGCCAGCCTCCCCCAAGGCGGGAGCTACAATGAGCAGTTCTTC. This encodes CASLPQGGSYNEQFF. The chain carries TRBV18 and TRBJ2-1, with TRBD2 matching 7 bases. Trimming took 8 bases from V and 3 from J; bases not matched to a gene: 10. Germline values: CDR1 KGHSH, CDR2 LQKENI. The CDR3 has 15 amino acids. Looking up the rest from reference TRBV18 and TRBJ2-1 gives the full variable domain: NAGVMQNPRHLVRRRGQEARLRCSPMKGHSHVYWYRQLPEEGLKFMVYLQKENIIDESGMPKERFSAEFPKEGPSILRIQQVVRGDSAAYFCASLPQGGSYNEQFFGPGTRLTVL.

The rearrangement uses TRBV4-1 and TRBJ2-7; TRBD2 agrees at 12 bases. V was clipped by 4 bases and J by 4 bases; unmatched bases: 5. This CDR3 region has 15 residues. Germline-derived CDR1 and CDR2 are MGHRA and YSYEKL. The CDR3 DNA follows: TGCGCCAGCAGCCCCCTGACTAGCGGGAGATACGAGCAGTACTTC. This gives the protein CASSPLTSGRYEQYF.

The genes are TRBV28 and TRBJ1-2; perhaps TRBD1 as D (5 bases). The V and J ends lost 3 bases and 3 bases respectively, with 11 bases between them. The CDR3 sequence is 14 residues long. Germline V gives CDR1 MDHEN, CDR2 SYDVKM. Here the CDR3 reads CASSFSGGDYGYTF. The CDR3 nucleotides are TGTGCCAGCAGTTTTTCAGGAGGGGACTATGGCTACACCTTC.

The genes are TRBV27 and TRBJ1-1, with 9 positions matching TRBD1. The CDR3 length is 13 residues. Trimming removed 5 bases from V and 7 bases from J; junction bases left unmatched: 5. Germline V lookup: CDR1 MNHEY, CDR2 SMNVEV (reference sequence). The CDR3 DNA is TGTGCCAGCAGTCCCGCGACAGGGGGTGAAGCTTTCTTT. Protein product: CASSPATGGEAFF.

CDR3 region: CASSLDRGHTGELFF. The CDR3 DNA reads TGCGCCAGCAGCTTAGACAGGGGGCACACCGGGGAGCTGTTTTTT. The chain couples TRBV5-1 to TRBJ2-2; 10 positions match TRBD1. The germline V gene encodes CDR1 SGHRS and CDR2 YFSETQ. V dropped 2 bases and J dropped 3; count of bases not matched to a gene: 1. The CDR3 loop spans 15 amino acids.

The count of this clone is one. In DNA form, the CDR3 reads TGTGCCAGCAGCTCGCGCGTAGGCCACCAGGTGGGAGATACGCAGTATTTT. Protein sequence: CASSSRVGHQVGDTQYF. V gene TRBV7-8 combines with J gene TRBJ2-3; D remains ambiguous. CDR1 and CDR2 from the germline V gene are SGHVS and FQNEAQ. V lost 4 bases to trimming and J lost 5 bases, with 22 bases between them. The CDR3 extends over 17 amino acids.

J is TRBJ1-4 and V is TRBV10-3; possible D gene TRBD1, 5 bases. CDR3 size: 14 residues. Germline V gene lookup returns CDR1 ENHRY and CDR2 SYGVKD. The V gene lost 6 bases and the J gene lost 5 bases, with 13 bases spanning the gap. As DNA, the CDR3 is TGTGCCATCAGCCGATCGGGGGGAAATGAAAAACTGTTTTTT. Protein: CAISRSGGNEKLFF.

The CDR3 loop is CASSVERDPTYEQYF. The CDR3 region has the DNA TGTGCCAGCAGCGTAGAACGGGATCCAACCTACGAGCAGTACTTC. The rearrangement uses TRBV9 and TRBJ2-7, with a tentative D call TRBD2 (5 bases). The CDR3 extends over 15 amino acids. V shed 0 bases and J shed 2 bases, with 12 bases lying between them. The germline gives CDR1 SGDLS, CDR2 YYNGEE.

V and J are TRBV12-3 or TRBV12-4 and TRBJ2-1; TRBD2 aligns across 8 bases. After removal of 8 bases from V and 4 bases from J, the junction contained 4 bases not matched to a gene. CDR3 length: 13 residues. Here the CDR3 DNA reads TGTGCCAGCTCCGGGACTAGTTACAATGAGCAGTTCTTC. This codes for CASSGTSYNEQFF.